A selection of T cell receptor beta chains follows, all from one sample in a study of regulatory T cells in long-lasting Graves disease. TCRdb itself ran the multiplex PCR reads through MiXCR, one entry per CDR3 protein. The sample includes a few hundred thousand distinct CDR3 sequences, about 20% of them seen just once. Sequenced material: peripheral blood mononuclear cells (PBMCs), taken when the disease was refractory, from a patient treated with antithyroid drugs. The receptors here all came from a female donor with Graves disease. The conserved cysteine and the conserved F or W are not part of the CDR3 here.

v_call cdr3_aa
TRBV6-1 ASRLGGPNQPQH
TRBV28 ATLAGPRPSSGNTIY
TRBV19 ASSKTPSSETQY
TRBV11-2 ASSPLSNMNTEAF
TRBV6-1 ASVEGGGLNYGYT
TRBV28 ASESGFETQY
TRBV3-1 ASSQGKGLGEKLF
TRBV29-1 SVGEGAHQPQH
TRBV12-3/TRBV12-4 ASSQFGTGVDYGYT
TRBV2 ASKREGDTQY
TRBV9 ASSVGWGLSSYEQY
TRBV5-4 ASRSSGNSDTQY
TRBV2 ASWASRSAF
TRBV5-1 ASSLVDLRLEQY
TRBV14 ASSPWTTGANVLT
TRBV6-1 ATQIGTGDSPLH
TRBV2 ASLGRLSYEQY
TRBV5-1 ASSLDRTGGKNIQY
TRBV28 ASSLWQSGQPQH
TRBV3-2 ASSLLQGDHPYGKNTEAF
TRBV27 ATPPGQPQH
TRBV4-1 ASSQDLGQAAYGYT
TRBV3-1 ASSGPGQGTEAF
TRBV3-1 ASSQETGSLVAF
TRBV14 ASSQVGLAGVGANVLT
TRBV7-2 ASSGGFGYTDTQY
TRBV24-1 ATSPGVATGELF
TRBV19 ASSIGQLEAF
TRBV3-1 ASSQDRQGAYGYT
TRBV27 ASSFSITQRGTGELF
TRBV20-1 SAPTRGTTGELF
TRBV6-2/TRBV6-3 ASSFKGRGSQPQH
TRBV19 ASSIDRWTGEPF
TRBV5-1 ASSGLTGAGDAF
TRBV19 ASSIDRTGGDEQF
TRBV5-1 ASSFRGRGTGELF
TRBV2 ASSEGATAVTTSTDTQY
TRBV20-1 SARDYYNEQF
TRBV13 ASSLAVRGDIQY
TRBV20-1 SAIRLAGMQETQY
TRBV7-8 ASSLDSPGRTQY
TRBV10-3 AILKSGPSNTEAF